This is a list of T cell receptor beta chains from one sample in a study of a mutant IDH1 vaccine in newly diagnosed glioma. No antigens are known for them. TCRdb's table, derived via immunoSEQ multiplex PCR, lists solely in-frame clones and lacks some. The repertoire holds 53,000 or so clones, with roughly 84% as singletons. Sequences were derived from PBMCs, sampled from a glioma patient whose treatment included an IDH1 peptide vaccine. These receptor sequences come from a man aged 35 to 55 with glioma. Both conserved end residues are part of each CDR3. D genes are given only for firm matches. The size entry is marked missing in some rows and otherwise reads once, few, many or a size class.

cdr3_nt cdr3_aa d_call clone_size j_call v_call
TGTGCCAGCAGTTCTGCCCCGAGCCCGTCGCGGTTCTTC CASSSAPSPSRFF NA NA TRBJ2-1 TRBV7-2
TGTGCCAGCTCACCGCTCGGGGGGGCTAGAGATGAGCAGTTCTTC CASSPLGGARDEQFF TRBD2 NA TRBJ2-1 TRBV18
TGCGCCAGCAGGACAGGGAACGGGGAGCTGTTTTTT CASRTGNGELFF TRBD1 NA TRBJ2-2 TRBV10-2
TGTGCCAGCAGCCTTATGGCGGGGGGGAGAGATACGCAGTATTTT CASSLMAGGRDTQYF TRBD2 NA TRBJ2-3 TRBV11-2
TGCAGCGTAATTGGGGGACCGGGGGCCAACGTCCTGACTTTC CSVIGGPGANVLTF NA NA TRBJ2-6 TRBV29-1
TGCGCCAGCAGGCATACGTTCAGCGATACTAATGAAAAACTGTTTTTT CASRHTFSDTNEKLFF NA NA TRBJ1-4 TRBV4-1
TGTGCCAGCAGCTTCCAGGGGATGCATTCACCCCTCCACTTT CASSFQGMHSPLHF NA NA TRBJ1-6 TRBV5-6
TGCGCCAGCAGCGGGGGGACAGGGCGTCACGAGACCCAGTACTTC CASSGGTGRHETQYF TRBD1 NA TRBJ2-5 TRBV5-1
TGTGCCAGCAGTACCCGTGACAGGGGTTCCTACGAGCAGTACTTC CASSTRDRGSYEQYF TRBD1 NA TRBJ2-7 TRBV6-5
TGTGCCAGCAGCCCCCCCGGGACCCTGAACACTGAAGCTTTCTTT CASSPPGTLNTEAFF NA NA TRBJ1-1 TRBV13
TGTGCCAGCAGTGCCGACAGAATGGGTAGCTACACCTTC CASSADRMGSYTF NA NA TRBJ1-2 TRBV6-1
TGCGCCAGCAGTGAGGACAGGGGGCCGAGCGCCTATGGCTACACCTTC CASSEDRGPSAYGYTF TRBD1 NA TRBJ1-2 TRBV5-1
TGTGCCAGCAGTTACCGGGACAACTATGGCTACACCTTC CASSYRDNYGYTF NA NA TRBJ1-2 TRBV6-6
TGTGCCAGCAGCTTAGACAGGGCTGGCGGGGAGCTGTTTTTT CASSLDRAGGELFF NA NA TRBJ2-2 TRBV7-7
TGTGCCAGTAGTAAAGGACAGGGCCGCGAGACCCAGTACTTC CASSKGQGRETQYF TRBD1 NA TRBJ2-5 TRBV19
TGTGCCAGCAGTTACTCGACGGGCGAGGGAAAGACCCAGTACTTC CASSYSTGEGKTQYF NA NA TRBJ2-5 TRBV6-5
TGTGCCAGTAGTGAAGGTTTCGGGGCGGCGGGCAATCAGCCCCAGCATTTT CASSEGFGAAGNQPQHF NA NA TRBJ1-5 TRBV19
TGTGCCAGCAGCGTCGGACAGGGCGGTACCCATGGCTACACCTTC CASSVGQGGTHGYTF TRBD1 NA TRBJ1-2 TRBV9
TGTGCCTGGAGTCCGGGACAAGAAAATGAAAAACTGTTTTTT CAWSPGQENEKLFF NA few TRBJ1-4 TRBV30
TGTGCCAGCAGCCCGACAAACACTGAAGCTTTCTTT CASSPTNTEAFF NA once TRBJ1-1 TRBV4-2
TGTGCCACCAGCAGAGAAAGTGTCGGCAATCAGCCCCAGCATTTT CATSRESVGNQPQHF NA once TRBJ1-5 TRBV15
TGCAGCGTTGGGAGTGGGCGTGAAAAACTGTTTTTT CSVGSGREKLFF NA NA TRBJ1-4 TRBV29-1
TGCGCCAGCAGCCTTCAGGGTAGTCGCAATCAGCCCCAGCATTTT CASSLQGSRNQPQHF NA once TRBJ1-5 TRBV5-1
TGCGCCAGCAGCTGGCAGGTTATGAACACTGAAGCTTTCTTT CASSWQVMNTEAFF NA few TRBJ1-1 TRBV5-1
TGCGCCAGCTTCCGGACAGACTCCTACGAGCAGTACTTC CASFRTDSYEQYF NA NA TRBJ2-7 TRBV10-2
TGTGCCAGCAGCGTAGGAATTTCGGACAGGGGGCTTCAAGAGACCCAGTACTTC CASSVGISDRGLQETQYF TRBD1 NA TRBJ2-5 TRBV9
TGTGCCAGCAGTACCACTAGCGGGGAGCAGTTCTTC CASSTTSGEQFF TRBD2 NA TRBJ2-1 TRBV6-6
TGCGCCAGGGATAGAAGGCCCCGGGGGGGCTCCTACGAGCAGTACTTC CARDRRPRGGSYEQYF TRBD2 NA TRBJ2-7 TRBV10-1
TGTGCCAGCAGCCAGACAGGGGAATACTATGGCTACACCTTC CASSQTGEYYGYTF TRBD1 NA TRBJ1-2 TRBV7-9
TGTGCCAGCACTCAGAGGGGGAGCTCCTATAATTCACCCCTCCACTTT CASTQRGSSYNSPLHF NA NA TRBJ1-6 TRBV2
TGTGCCAGCTCACCGGACAGCCTCTATGGCTACACCTTC CASSPDSLYGYTF NA NA TRBJ1-2 TRBV18
TGCAGCGTTGCGGCGGACACGCCGGAGACCCAGTACTTC CSVAADTPETQYF NA NA TRBJ2-5 TRBV29-1
TGTGCCAGCAGCTTAGGAGCAGGGGGGGGTGGCTACACCTTC CASSLGAGGGGYTF TRBD1 NA TRBJ1-2 TRBV7-2
TGTGCCAGCAGCTTGGGGACAGGCGCTCAGCCCCAGCATTTT CASSLGTGAQPQHF TRBD1 NA TRBJ1-5 TRBV5-8
TGTGCCAGCAGCTGGGACTCAAGCGGGGCCAACGTCCTGACTTTC CASSWDSSGANVLTF NA NA TRBJ2-6 TRBV7-9
TGTGCCATCAGTGTGGGGATAGGCGAGCAGTACTTC CAISVGIGEQYF NA NA TRBJ2-7 TRBV10-3
TGCGCCAGCAACACCCAGGGGACGGAAGCTTTCTTT CASNTQGTEAFF NA NA TRBJ1-1 TRBV10-2
TGTGCCAGCAGCACGCAGGGGGCCGAAGCTTTCTTT CASSTQGAEAFF TRBD1 NA TRBJ1-1 TRBV13
TGTGCCAGCAGCTCCTCAACCCAGGGCGAGCAGTACTTC CASSSSTQGEQYF NA NA TRBJ2-7 TRBV7-7
TGTGCCAGCTCACCCGGTACCGGGGGAATTTCCTACGAGCAGTACTTC CASSPGTGGISYEQYF NA few TRBJ2-7 TRBV18
TGCGCCGGCAGCCTGGGGGTGTCGAACACCGGGGAGCTGTTTTTT CAGSLGVSNTGELFF NA NA TRBJ2-2 TRBV5-1
TGTGCCAGCAGTGAATGGGGGAACTCCTACAATGAGCAGTTCTTC CASSEWGNSYNEQFF NA NA TRBJ2-1 TRBV6-1
TGTGCCAGCAGCTTAGACAGGTGGACGAACTATGGCTACACCTTC CASSLDRWTNYGYTF NA NA TRBJ1-2 TRBV11-1
TGTGCCAGTACCCAGGTTGCTAACTATGGCTACACCTTC CASTQVANYGYTF NA NA TRBJ1-2 TRBV19
TGTGCCAGCAGCCGCGGGGGGGGGAACACAGATACGCAGTATTTT CASSRGGGNTDTQYF TRBD2 NA TRBJ2-3 TRBV7-2
TGTGCCAGCAGCGCGCCGACGGTGAACACTGAAGCTTTCTTT CASSAPTVNTEAFF NA NA TRBJ1-1 TRBV9
TGTGCCAGCAGCCTTTACGACGGAATTAATGAAAAACTGTTTTTT CASSLYDGINEKLFF NA NA TRBJ1-4 TRBV2
TGTGCCAGCAGCGGGGACAGGGGTAATTCACCCCTCCACTTT CASSGDRGNSPLHF TRBD1 NA TRBJ1-6 TRBV5-6
TGTGCCAGCAGCGTAACCCAAGGGAACACCGGGGAGCTGTTTTTT CASSVTQGNTGELFF NA NA TRBJ2-2 TRBV9
TGTGCCAGCCGCTCTGGAAACACCATATATTTT CASRSGNTIYF NA NA TRBJ1-3 TRBV6-1
TGTGCCAGCAGCCGGCTTCAGGGCCAAGAGACCCAGTACTTC CASSRLQGQETQYF NA once TRBJ2-5 TRBV7-9
TGCGCCAGCAGCTTGGTCCAGGGGACTGAGACCCAGTACTTC CASSLVQGTETQYF NA NA TRBJ2-5 TRBV5-1
TGTGCCAGCAGCTTAATGCTGGCGACAAAACGGCAAGAGACCCAGTACTTC CASSLMLATKRQETQYF NA NA TRBJ2-5 TRBV11-2
TGTGCCAGCAGTTACTCGTCGGCGGGGTATGGCTACACCTTC CASSYSSAGYGYTF NA NA TRBJ1-2 TRBV6-5